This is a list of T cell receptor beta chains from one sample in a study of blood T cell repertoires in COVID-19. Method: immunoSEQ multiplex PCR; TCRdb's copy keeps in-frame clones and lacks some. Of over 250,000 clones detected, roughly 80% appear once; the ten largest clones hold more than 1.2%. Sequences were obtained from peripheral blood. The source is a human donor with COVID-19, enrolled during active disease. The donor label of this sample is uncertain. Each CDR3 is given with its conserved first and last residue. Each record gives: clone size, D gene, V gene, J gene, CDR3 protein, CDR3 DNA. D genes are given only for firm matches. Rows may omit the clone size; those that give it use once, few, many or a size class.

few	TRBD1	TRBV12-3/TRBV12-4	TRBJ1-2	CASSGTGNYGYTF	TGTGCCAGCAGCGGGACAGGCAACTATGGCTACACCTTC
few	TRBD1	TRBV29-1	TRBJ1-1	CSGTGQGNTEAFF	TGCAGCGGAACGGGACAGGGAAACACTGAAGCTTTCTTT
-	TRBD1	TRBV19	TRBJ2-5	CASSVGTGLAETQYF	TGTGCCAGTAGTGTCGGGACAGGGCTCGCGGAGACCCAGTACTTC
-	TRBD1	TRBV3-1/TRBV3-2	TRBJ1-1	CASSQQGGNTEAFF	TGTGCCAGCAGCCAACAGGGGGGGAACACTGAAGCTTTCTTT
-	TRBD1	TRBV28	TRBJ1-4	CASSLDREVNEKLFF	TGTGCCAGCAGTCTAGACAGGGAGGTAAATGAAAAACTGTTTTTT
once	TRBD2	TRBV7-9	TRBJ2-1	CASSLGAGGNNEQFF	TGTGCCAGCAGCTTAGGAGCGGGAGGCAACAATGAGCAGTTCTTC
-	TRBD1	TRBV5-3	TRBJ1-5	CARSFRQGNQPQHF	TGTGCCAGAAGCTTCCGACAGGGAAATCAGCCCCAGCATTTT
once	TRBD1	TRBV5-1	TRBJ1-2	CASSRGQGALYGYTF	TGCGCCAGCAGCCGCGGACAGGGGGCTCTCTATGGCTACACCTTC
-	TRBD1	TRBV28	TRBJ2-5	CASSIQGAEDGETQYF	TGTGCCAGCAGCATACAGGGGGCTGAGGATGGGGAGACCCAGTACTTC
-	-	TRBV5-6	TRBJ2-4	CASSALGGRGNIQYF	TGTGCCAGCAGCGCCCTGGGGGGTAGGGGAAACATTCAGTACTTC
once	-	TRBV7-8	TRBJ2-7	CASSLGGDFGGEQYF	TGTGCCAGCAGCTTAGGAGGGGACTTTGGAGGCGAGCAGTACTTC
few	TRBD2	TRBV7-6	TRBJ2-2	CASSLSSSGSPTGELFF	TGTGCCAGCAGCTTATCGTCTAGCGGGAGTCCCACCGGGGAGCTGTTTTTT
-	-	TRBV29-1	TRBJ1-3	CSAENSGNTIYF	TGCAGCGCCGAGAACTCCGGAAACACCATATATTTT
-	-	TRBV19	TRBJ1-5	CASSRDYQPQHF	TGTGCCAGTAGTAGGGACTACCAGCCCCAGCATTTT
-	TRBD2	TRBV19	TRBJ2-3	CASSSGTSGDTQYF	TGTGCCAGTAGTTCAGGGACTAGCGGAGATACGCAGTATTTT
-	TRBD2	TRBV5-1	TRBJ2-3	CASSTGTSGRRTDTQYF	TGCGCCAGCAGCACCGGGACTAGCGGGAGGCGCACAGATACGCAGTATTTT
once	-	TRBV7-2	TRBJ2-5	CASSLVVGAEETQYF	TGTGCCAGCAGCTTAGTAGTTGGGGCTGAAGAGACCCAGTACTTC
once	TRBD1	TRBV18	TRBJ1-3	CASSPERNRGLSSGNTIYF	TGTGCCAGCTCACCAGAAAGGAACAGGGGTTTGAGCTCTGGAAACACCATATATTTT
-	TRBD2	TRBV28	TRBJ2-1	CASLASGGGDEQFF	TGTGCCAGCCTCGCATCGGGGGGAGGTGATGAGCAGTTCTTC
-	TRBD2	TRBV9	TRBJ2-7	CASSASGRLGEQYF	TGTGCCAGCAGCGCTAGCGGGAGACTTGGGGAGCAGTACTTC
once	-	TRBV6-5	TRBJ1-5	CASSYSGAHQPQHF	TGTGCCAGCAGTTACTCAGGGGCCCATCAGCCCCAGCATTTT
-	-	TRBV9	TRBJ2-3	CASSHRRPGFTDTQYF	TGTGCCAGCAGCCACAGGCGCCCTGGGTTCACAGATACGCAGTATTTT
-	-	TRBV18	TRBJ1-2	CASSPEGSYGYTF	TGTGCCAGCTCACCAGAGGGTAGCTATGGCTACACCTTC
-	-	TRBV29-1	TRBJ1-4	CSVARGLNEKLFF	TGCAGCGTTGCCCGGGGACTTAATGAAAAACTGTTTTTT
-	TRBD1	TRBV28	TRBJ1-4	CASSFQTGGRHNEKLFF	TGTGCCAGCAGTTTCCAGACAGGGGGCAGGCACAATGAAAAACTGTTTTTT
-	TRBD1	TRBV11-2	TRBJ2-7	CASSGTGVTYEQYF	TGTGCCAGCAGCGGGACAGGGGTTACCTACGAGCAGTACTTC
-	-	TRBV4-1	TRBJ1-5	CASSQDTGGDQPQHF	TGCGCCAGCAGCCAAGATACCGGGGGGGATCAGCCCCAGCATTTT
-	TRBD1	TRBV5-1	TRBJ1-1	CASSLDGTGDAEAFF	TGCGCCAGCAGCTTGGACGGGACAGGGGACGCTGAAGCTTTCTTT
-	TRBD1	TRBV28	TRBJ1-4	CASINRGGDEKLFF	TGTGCCAGCATTAACAGGGGCGGGGATGAAAAACTGTTTTTT
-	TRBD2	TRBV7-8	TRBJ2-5	CASSETSGRADETQYF	TGTGCCAGCAGCGAGACTAGCGGGAGGGCCGACGAGACCCAGTACTTC
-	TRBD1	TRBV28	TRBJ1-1	CASSLGGTGGEEAFF	TGTGCCAGCAGTTTAGGGGGGACAGGGGGCGAAGAAGCTTTCTTT
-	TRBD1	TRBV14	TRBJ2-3	CASSQDDRVSTDTQYF	TGTGCCAGCAGCCAAGATGACAGGGTTAGCACAGATACGCAGTATTTT
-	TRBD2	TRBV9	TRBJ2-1	CASTRGIAGENSYNEQFF	TGTGCCAGCACTCGAGGAATAGCGGGAGAGAACTCCTACAATGAGCAGTTCTTC
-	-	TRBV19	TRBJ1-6	CASSMLGAGNNSPLHF	TGTGCCAGTAGTATGCTGGGGGCTGGGAATAATTCACCCCTCCACTTT
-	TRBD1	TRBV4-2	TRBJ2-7	CASSPGQASYEQYF	TGTGCCAGCAGCCCAGGACAGGCCTCCTACGAGCAGTACTTC
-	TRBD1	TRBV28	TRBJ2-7	CASTDDRGLYEQYF	TGTGCCAGCACCGACGACAGGGGGTTATACGAGCAGTACTTC
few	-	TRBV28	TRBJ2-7	CASSSQGRGLLEQYF	TGTGCCAGCAGTTCACAGGGCAGGGGTCTCCTAGAGCAGTACTTC
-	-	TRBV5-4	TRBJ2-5	CASSLDSLGSQYF	TGTGCCAGCAGCCTAGACAGTTTAGGATCCCAGTACTTC
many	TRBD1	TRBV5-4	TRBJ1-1	CASSHGQGGTPTTEAFF	TGTGCCAGCAGCCATGGACAGGGCGGCACTCCGACCACTGAAGCTTTCTTT
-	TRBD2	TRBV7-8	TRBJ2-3	CASSPRELAGEVDTQYF	TGTGCCAGCAGCCCCCGGGAACTAGCGGGAGAAGTAGATACGCAGTATTTT
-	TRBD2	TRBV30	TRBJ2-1	CAWSPGLAPYNEQFF	TGTGCCTGGAGCCCGGGACTAGCCCCTTACAATGAGCAGTTCTTC
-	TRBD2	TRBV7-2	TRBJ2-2	CASRPTSGRGTGELFF	TGTGCCAGCAGACCGACTAGCGGGAGGGGCACCGGGGAGCTGTTTTTT